The 8 T cell receptor beta chains given below trace back to one sample, sequenced in a study of PD-L1 blockade in urothelial cancer. Some clones are missing from TCRdb's copy, which holds only in-frame ones; the method was immunoSEQ multiplex PCR. The data hold about 120,000 clones, with roughly 90% observed a single time. Indicated time point: peripheral blood 6 weeks after treatment start. The sample consisted of PBMCs, taken around atezolizumab (anti-PD-L1) treatment. Receptors originate from a man aged 55-75 years with urothelial cancer.

V gene TRBV5-1 combines with J gene TRBJ2-3; 11 nucleotides line up with TRBD2. CDR1 is SGHRS, CDR2 YFSETQ, per germline. This CDR3 region has 14 residues. Unmatched junction bases numbered 3, after V lost 4 bases and J lost 5 bases. The CDR3 nucleotides read TGCGCCAGCAGCGGAACTAGCGGGAGAGATACGCAGTATTTT. Protein: CASSGTSGRDTQYF.

The chain is built from TRBV19 and TRBJ1-2; maybe TRBD1 (5 bases). The CDR3 contains 15 residues. Trimming left V 4 bases short and J 4 bases short, with 16 bases between. CDR1 and CDR2 (germline): LNHDA, SQIVND (reference sequence). CDR3 amino acids: CASSNPPDRLYGYTF. The CDR3 DNA reads TGTGCCAGTAGTAACCCCCCCGACAGACTCTATGGCTACACCTTC.

This chain uses TRBV5-1 with TRBJ2-1, with D unclear. Between the trimmed V and J ends, which lost 4 bases and 2 bases, there was a span of 13 bases. Germline V gene lookup returns CDR1 SGHRS and CDR2 YFSETQ. CDR3 length equals 15 residues. CDR3: CASSETPTAYNEQFF. DNA of the CDR3: TGCGCCAGCAGCGAGACCCCTACAGCCTACAATGAGCAGTTCTTC.

The V call is TRBV5-1, the J call TRBJ2-7; 9 nucleotides line up with TRBD2. The CDR3 extends over 14 amino acids. V was pared by 2 bases and J by 7 bases, with 7 bases of the junction left unmatched. Germline CDR1 and CDR2: SGHRS and YFSETQ. The CDR3 nucleotides read TGCGCCAGCAGCTTCCTAGCGGGGAGGGAAGAGCAGTACTTC. As protein: CASSFLAGREEQYF. The complete variable domain, with remaining parts taken from reference TRBV5-1 and TRBJ2-7, reads KAGVTQTPRYLIKTRGQQVTLSCSPISGHRSVSWYQQTPGQGLQFLFEYFSETQRNKGNFPGRFSGRQFSNSRSEMNVSTLELGDSALYLCASSFLAGREEQYFGPGTRLTVT.

J is TRBJ2-3 and V is TRBV4-1, with a tentative D call TRBD2 (5 bases). The V end was cut by 0 bases, the J end by 3 bases, with 7 bases between. The CDR3 consists of 14 residues. Germline CDR1 and CDR2: MGHRA and YSYEKL. The CDR3 DNA reads as TGCGCCAGCAGCCAAGAGAGGGTGACAGATACGCAGTATTTT. Residues: CASSQERVTDTQYF.

This sequence joins TRBV5-4 and TRBJ2-2; D not certain. Looked up from germline, CDR1 is SGHNT and CDR2 is YYREEE (reference sequence). The CDR3 is 15 residues long. The ends were cut back, 0 bases at V and 1 base at J, with 7 bases in the middle. CDR3 nucleotides: TGTGCCAGCAGCTTGGCCAGAATGAACACCGGGGAGCTGTTTTTT. Protein: CASSLARMNTGELFF. Full variable domain (outside the CDR3, taken from reference TRBV5-4 and TRBJ2-2): ETGVTQSPTHLIKTRGQQVTLRCSSQSGHNTVSWYQQALGQGPQFIFQYYREEENGRGNFPPRFSGLQFPNYSSELNVNALELDDSALYLCASSLARMNTGELFFGEGSRLTVL.

This chain joins TRBV5-8 and TRBJ2-2; TRBD2 agrees at 7 bases. The CDR3 loop spans 16 amino acids. Germline CDR1 and CDR2: SGHTS and YDEGEE. V lost 5 bases and J lost 5; bases outside the gene matches: 12. For the CDR3, the DNA is TGTGCCAGCAGGAGGCGGGGGAGCAGATTTACCGGGGAGCTGTTTTTT. It encodes CASRRRGSRFTGELFF.

The chain carries TRBV6-5 and TRBJ1-3, with D hard to call. V was shortened by 6 bases and J by 0 bases, with 12 bases between the two germline ends. This CDR3 spans 15 amino acids. Germline V gene lookup returns CDR1 MNHEY and CDR2 SVGAGI. The CDR3 DNA reads as TGTGCCAGCAGCCTAGGTGCGGCCTCTGGAAACACCATATATTTT. Encoded protein: CASSLGAASGNTIYF.